What follows describes a single T cell receptor (beta chain). Its antigen is unidentified. Per the germline V gene, CDR1 is MNHNY and CDR2 is SVGAGI (reference sequence). CDR3 length: 11 residues. The V end was cut by 5 bases, the J end by 5 bases, with 5 bases between. Library preparation tagged each individual cDNA molecule with a unique molecular identifier. From the 5' RACE reads, TCRdb called clonotypes with MiXCR, one entry per CDR3 protein. The data hold 110,000 or so distinct CDR3 sequences, with 15% to 20% observed a single time. The data were taken from a study of human T cells and chemical hapten exposure. Study-level background: Among samples, TCR yields varied mainly because of small differences in pooled library volume.

Total RNA was isolated from whole blood that had not been fractionated. Findings and caveats of the study: High-frequency TCRs, those above 1 in 1000, stayed the same after DPC sensitization.

The TCR comes from a human donor in good health. The gene calls are TRBV6-6 and TRBJ2-3; unclear D gene. CDR3 nucleotides: TGTGCCAGCAGTCAACTAGATACGCAGTATTTT. Translation gives CASSQLDTQYF.